The clone carrying this T cell receptor beta chain was picked up a small number of times. Its target is not known. Time point: patch test 3, about 24 weeks after DPC sensitization. Specified treatment: therapeutic diphenylcyclopropenone sensitization with weekly scalp DPC. People who gave samples had alopecia, were 18 to 70 years old, and were suitable for DPC. Unfractionated whole blood served as the source for total RNA extraction. The data belong to a study of human T cells and chemical hapten exposure. Study in general: Diphenylcyclopropenone was applied weekly to patients' scalps across the roughly 24-week study. Study results and limitations: Expanded TCR sets contained significantly more large CDR3 similarity clusters than controls.

Deletions cut 6 bases from V and 0 bases from J, with 8 bases between. The germline V gene encodes CDR1 MNHEY and CDR2 SVGEGT. The length of the CDR3 is 13 residues. TCRdb processed the RACE reads anew with MiXCR; each CDR3 protein has one entry. Here the sample spans more than 150,000 distinct CDR3 sequences, around 25% being singletons. The origin of this receptor is a woman in her forties with alopecia areata. Some clones in this sample may be carry-over from other donors' samples. The input for sequencing was whole blood, taken in connection with sensitization to the hapten diphenylcyclopropenone (DPC). V usage is TRBV6-2 or TRBV6-3 and J usage is TRBJ1-1; D not certain. This chain's CDR3 is CASSPPLNTEAFF. Here the CDR3 DNA reads TGTGCCAGCAGCCCCCCGTTGAACACTGAAGCTTTCTTT.